The 21 T cell receptor beta chains below were found in one sample sequenced in a study of beta chain features in type 1 diabetes. Study-level points and caveats: A moderate, significant TCRB CDR3 shortening appeared in type 1 diabetes across four CD4+ subsets.

For these receptors, no antigen is known. The authors reverse transcribed all of the isolated RNA, so sequencing captured expressed TCRB transcripts. The assay was immunoSEQ multiplex PCR, and TCRdb's table has in-frame clones only and misses some. The data show about 150,000 clones, around an eighth seen once. The specimen was central memory CD4+ T cells from blood. The receptors come from a man younger than 35 with type 1 diabetes.

This clone has a handful of counts. The chain recombines TRBV5-4 with TRBJ2-4, with TRBD2 matching 7 bases. V shed 3 bases and J 3 bases; nucleotides not matched to a gene: 3. The CDR3 totals 14 residues. CDR1 is SGHNT and CDR2 is YYREEE in the germline V gene (reference sequence). CDR3 bases: TGTGCCAGCAGCTCCCGGGACTACAAAAACATTCAGTACTTC. Its translation: CASSSRDYKNIQYF.

The chain joins TRBV9 to TRBJ2-1, with a tentative D call TRBD1 (5 bases). Germline V gene sequence: CDR1 SGDLS, CDR2 YYNGEE. The CDR3 is 13 amino acids. The ends were cut back, 3 bases at V and 4 bases at J, with 8 bases in the middle. This CDR3 is CASSGTPYNEQFF. The CDR3 bases are TGTGCCAGCAGCGGGACACCTTACAATGAGCAGTTCTTC.

This clone showed up just a few times. The chain joins TRBV5-1 to TRBJ1-2; D remains unclear. Germline V lookup: CDR1 SGHRS, CDR2 YFSETQ. The CDR3 covers 14 residues. V was cut by 0 bases and J by 3 bases, with 9 bases left in between. CDR3 sequence (DNA): TGCGCCAGCAGCTTGGCCGTCGGGGACTATGGCTACACCTTC. Translating it yields CASSLAVGDYGYTF.

The CDR3: CAWSVLRSSYEQYF. The DNA for the CDR3 is TGTGCCTGGAGTGTACTCCGAAGCTCCTACGAGCAGTACTTC. J is TRBJ2-7 and V is TRBV30, with unresolved D. From germline, CDR1 is GTSNPN and CDR2 SVGIG (reference sequence). This CDR3 region has 14 residues. V shed 0 bases and J shed 0 bases, with 9 bases lying between them.

This clone was observed a handful of times. The chain has TRBV9 and TRBJ2-7; 7 bases are shared with TRBD2. Trimming at V came to 4 bases and at J to 5 bases, leaving 9 bases not matched to a gene. The CDR3 totals 14 residues. CDR1 and CDR2 (germline): SGDLS, YYNGEE. The CDR3 DNA is TGTGCCAGCAGCCCCCCGGGGGGTCCGCACGAGCAGTACTTC. Translated: CASSPPGGPHEQYF. Full variable domain (rest looked up from reference TRBV9 and TRBJ2-7): DSGVTQTPKHLITATGQRVTLRCSPRSGDLSVYWYQQSLDQGLQFLIQYYNGEERAKGNILERFSAQQFPDLHSELNLSSLELGDSALYFCASSPPGGPHEQYFGPGTRLTVT.

This clone was found a few times. The CDR3 reads CASSPRGGKGETQYF. The DNA of the CDR3 is TGTGCCAGCTCACCACGAGGGGGAAAGGGAGAGACCCAGTACTTC. V and J are TRBV18 and TRBJ2-5; a weak D match, TRBD1 (6 bases). Trimming pared 1 base from V and 4 bases from J, leaving 13 bases between. Germline V gene data show CDR1 as KGHSH and CDR2 as LQKENI. The CDR3 loop spans 15 amino acids.

The chain is built from TRBV4-1 and TRBJ1-4; D gene ambiguous. Germline CDR1 and CDR2: MGHRA and YSYEKL. CDR3 length: 14 residues. The V end lost 4 bases, the J end lost 5 bases, and 11 bases lay between the germline ends. The CDR3 loop is CASSPGDRNEKLFF. CDR3 in DNA: TGCGCCAGCAGCCCAGGAGACCGGAATGAAAAACTGTTTTTT.

This clone was counted between two and nine times. V and J are TRBV28 and TRBJ2-6; possible D gene TRBD1, 6 bases. The CDR3 consists of 15 residues. V gave up 4 bases and J gave up 2 bases, with 9 bases separating them. The germline CDR1 and CDR2 sequences are MDHEN and SYDVKM. Here the CDR3 reads CASSSYRAGANVLTF. CDR3 DNA sequence: TGTGCCAGCAGTTCGTACAGGGCTGGGGCCAACGTCCTGACTTTC.

This clone was observed a handful of times. Other DNA sequences in this specimen translate into the identical CDR3. The rearrangement uses TRBV30 and TRBJ2-5, with D possibly TRBD2 on 7 matching bases. The CDR3 runs 14 residues. V lost 4 bases and J 5 bases, leaving 17 bases between the germline ends. Germline V gene sequence: CDR1 GTSNPN, CDR2 SVGIG (reference sequence). The CDR3 reads CAWIEGGGPETQYF. The CDR3 DNA follows: TGTGCCTGGATTGAAGGGGGGGGTCCGGAGACCCAGTACTTC.

This clone was found a few times. The chain is built from TRBV2 and TRBJ1-1, with unresolved D. The CDR3 extends over 13 amino acids. Trimming took 8 bases from V and 1 from J, leaving 11 bases between them. Per the germline V gene, CDR1 is SNHLY and CDR2 is FYNNEI. In nucleotides, the CDR3 is TGTGCCAGCTCCAAAAGCCAGAACACTGAAGCTTTCTTT. Translating gives CASSKSQNTEAFF.

This clone was seen a few times. V is TRBV28 and J is TRBJ2-4, with D perhaps TRBD1 (6 bases). Germline loops: CDR1 MDHEN, CDR2 SYDVKM. Trimming removed 6 bases from V and 5 bases from J, with 23 bases in between. The CDR3 totals 17 residues. DNA of the CDR3: TGTGCCAGCAGATTTCCCTTTCCGAGAGGGGGACAAAACATTCAGTACTTC. It specifies CASRFPFPRGGQNIQYF.

This clone was picked up a small number of times. DNA for the CDR3: TGTGCCTGGATCTCACAGGGCAGGCCTAATTCACCCCTCCACTTT. This gives the protein CAWISQGRPNSPLHF. The rearrangement links TRBV30 to TRBJ1-6; D perhaps matches TRBD1 (6 bases). Deletions cut 4 bases from V and 6 bases from J, with 16 bases between. Per germline, CDR1 GTSNPN and CDR2 SVGIG (reference sequence). The CDR3 length is 15 residues.

This clone was found a few times. This sequence joins TRBV29-1 and TRBJ1-2; D unresolved. Trimming removed 6 bases at V and 1 base at J, with 18 bases between. CDR3 length: 15 amino acids. Germline-derived CDR1 and CDR2 are SQVTM and ANQGSEA. The CDR3: CSVLSRQPGNYGYTF. As DNA, the CDR3 is TGCAGCGTCCTAAGCCGTCAGCCCGGTAACTATGGCTACACCTTC.

In this sample, this clone turned up a few times. The gene calls are TRBV7-2 and TRBJ2-1, with 9 bases aligning to TRBD2. The trim removed 2 bases at V and 10 bases at J, leaving 9 bases unmatched. The CDR3 loop spans 15 amino acids. Germline V gene lookup returns CDR1 SGHTA and CDR2 FQGNSA. In DNA, the CDR3 is TGTGCCAGCAGCTTATGGCTAGCGGGGCGGCGGGAGCAGTTCTTC. Translating it yields CASSLWLAGRREQFF.

This clone was seen a few times. The genes are TRBV6-5 and TRBJ2-3, with D perhaps TRBD2 (6 bases). Per the germline V gene, CDR1 is MNHEY and CDR2 is SVGAGI. The CDR3 is made up of 15 amino acids. Trimming cost V 0 bases and J 2 bases, with 9 bases left between them. CDR3 in DNA: TGTGCCAGCAGTTACTCACGGGGGAACACAGATACGCAGTATTTT. Translating gives CASSYSRGNTDTQYF.

This clone was picked up a small number of times. The gene calls are TRBV7-3 and TRBJ2-3, with 10 positions matching TRBD2. The length of the CDR3 is 15 residues. Trimming cost V 3 bases and J 3 bases; bases outside gene matches: 3. Germline assignment: CDR1 SGHTA and CDR2 FQGTGA. In nucleotides, the CDR3 is TGTGCCAGCAGCTTGACTAGCGGGCGTACAGATACGCAGTATTTT. This encodes CASSLTSGRTDTQYF.

This clone has a handful of counts. The rearrangement links TRBV28 to TRBJ2-7; D is ambiguous. The CDR3 has 15 amino acids. Trimming removed 0 bases from V and 4 bases from J, with 13 bases in between. Germline CDR1 is MDHEN and CDR2 is SYDVKM. In DNA, the CDR3 is TGTGCCAGCAGTTTATGGTCGTCCGAGGCTTACGAGCAGTACTTC. Its translation: CASSLWSSEAYEQYF.

The V gene is TRBV28, the J gene TRBJ1-2; D not certain. V lost 8 bases and J lost 7, with 11 bases in between. The CDR3 length is 11 residues. CDR1 is MDHEN and CDR2 is SYDVKM in the germline V gene. CDR3 region: CASSVYGGYTF. The CDR3 DNA sequence: TGTGCCAGCTCCGTCTATGGTGGCTACACCTTC.

The V gene is TRBV7-9, the J gene TRBJ2-7; D perhaps matches TRBD2 (6 bases). The V gene's germline CDR1 is SEHNR and CDR2 FQNEAQ (reference sequence). Trimming pared 4 bases from V and 11 bases from J, leaving 18 bases between. The CDR3 totals 13 residues. The CDR3 reads CASSSSGTPGEYF. The CDR3 DNA is TGTGCCAGCAGCTCCTCCGGGACCCCGGGAGAGTACTTC.

The CDR3 sequence is CASSVLGTGNTGELFF. In DNA form, the CDR3 reads TGTGCCAGCAGTGTTCTCGGGACAGGGAACACCGGGGAGCTGTTTTTT. The chain combines TRBV2 with TRBJ2-2; 8 nucleotides match TRBD1. CDR3 length: 16 amino acids. Trimming at V came to 4 bases and at J to 1 base, leaving 5 bases not matched to a gene. Germline V CDR1 and CDR2: SNHLY, FYNNEI.

The genes are TRBV5-6 and TRBJ1-1, with a weak D call TRBD1 (5 bases). CDR1 and CDR2 from the germline V gene are SGHDT and YYEEEE. This CDR3 spans 16 amino acids. V dropped 4 bases and J dropped 1 base, with 17 bases sitting between them. CDR3 in amino acids: CASSTRGRGRNTEAFF. CDR3 in DNA: TGTGCCAGCAGCACCCGCGGGCGGGGGAGGAACACTGAAGCTTTCTTT.